This T cell receptor (beta chain) was sequenced for a study of blood T cell repertoires in COVID-19. Background on the study: Material from acute and convalescent COVID-19 was sourced from the United States, Italy and Spain. T cells, B-cell-depleted T cells, or PBMCs supplied cDNA or gDNA.

How the authors handled the data: Reference gene primer amplification in the assay estimated nucleated cell counts. TCRdb's copy holds only in-frame clones and misses some; the assay was immunoSEQ multiplex PCR. V and J calls and clone size follow that table, whereas D and trimming were derived from the DNA. This sample has roughly 100,000 clones; 84% occur once, and the top ten carry around 9.5%. Germline CDR1 and CDR2: SNHLY and FYNNEI. CDR3 length: 14 amino acids. The V and J ends lost 7 bases and 3 bases respectively, with 15 bases between them. Input material: peripheral blood. The receptor was isolated from a man aged 35 to 55 with active or convalescent COVID-19. The V gene is TRBV2, the J gene TRBJ1-1; D might be TRBD1 (5 bases). Written as DNA, the CDR3 is TGTGCCAGCACCCACAGGAGTGGGGACACTGAAGCTTTCTTT. Its translation: CASTHRSGDTEAFF.